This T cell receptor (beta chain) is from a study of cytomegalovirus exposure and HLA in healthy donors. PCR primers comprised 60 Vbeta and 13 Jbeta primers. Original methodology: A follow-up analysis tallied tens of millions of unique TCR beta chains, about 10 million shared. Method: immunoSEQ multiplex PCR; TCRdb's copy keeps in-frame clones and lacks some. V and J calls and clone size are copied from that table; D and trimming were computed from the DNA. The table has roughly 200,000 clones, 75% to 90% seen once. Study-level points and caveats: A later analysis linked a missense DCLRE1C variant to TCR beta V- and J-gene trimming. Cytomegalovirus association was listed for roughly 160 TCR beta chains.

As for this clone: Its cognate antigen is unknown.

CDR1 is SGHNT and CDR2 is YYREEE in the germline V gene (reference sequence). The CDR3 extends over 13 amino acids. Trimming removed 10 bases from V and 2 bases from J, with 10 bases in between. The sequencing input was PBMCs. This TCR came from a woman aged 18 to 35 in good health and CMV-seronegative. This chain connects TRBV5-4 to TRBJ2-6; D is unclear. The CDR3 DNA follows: TGTGCCGCGCGGCCCGCTGGGGCCAACGTCCTGACTTTC. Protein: CAARPAGANVLTF.